The 14 T cell receptor beta chains listed next were all sequenced from one sample in a study of CD8 T cells in Susac syndrome. RNA amounts of about 0.5 to 1 ug underwent reverse transcription with random hexamers. One entry per CDR3 protein, called by TCRdb with MiXCR from the immunoSEQ multiplex PCR reads. The table includes 170,000 or so distinct CDR3 sequences, roughly 94% detected once. The sample was CD4+ T cells from PBMCs. These receptors came from a human donor with Susac syndrome.

V usage is TRBV29-1 and J usage is TRBJ1-5; weak D call: TRBD1 (5 bases). Germline CDR1 SQVTM, CDR2 ANQGSEA. There are 12 residues in the CDR3. The V and J ends lost 6 bases and 5 bases respectively, with 11 bases between them. The DNA for the CDR3 is TGCAGCGTGGGGGACGGTGATCAGCCCCAGCATTTT. Its protein is CSVGDGDQPQHF. The full variable domain, rest sourced from reference TRBV29-1 and TRBJ1-5, is SAVISQKPSRDICQRGTSLTIQCQVDSQVTMMFWYRQQPGQSLTLIATANQGSEATYESGFVIDKFPISRPNLTFSTLTVSNMSPEDSSIYLCSVGDGDQPQHFGDGTRLSIL.

The gene calls are TRBV7-2 and TRBJ2-7; TRBD2 matches 10 bases. Germline CDR1 and CDR2: SGHTA and FQGNSA. The CDR3 length is 16 residues. V trimming: 6 bases; J trimming: 0 bases; junction bases outside the gene matches: 8. This chain's CDR3 is CASRKSGTSVSYEQYF. Written as DNA, the CDR3 is TGTGCCAGCAGGAAATCCGGGACTAGCGTCTCCTACGAGCAGTACTTC.

V gene TRBV12-3 or TRBV12-4 combines with J gene TRBJ2-2, with D possibly TRBD2 on 7 matching bases. The CDR3 length is 15 residues. V was trimmed by 3 bases and J by 4 bases, leaving 12 bases between them. The CDR3 region is CASSFQGGGTGELFF. CDR3 coding DNA: TGTGCCAGCAGTTTCCAGGGAGGGGGCACCGGGGAGCTGTTTTTT.

This clonotype has a handful of counts. This rearrangement joins TRBV3-1 to TRBJ2-3, with D possibly TRBD1 on 6 matching bases. CDR1 and CDR2 (germline): LGHDT, YNNKEL (reference sequence). Trimming stripped 1 base from V and 6 bases from J, with 14 bases between. The CDR3 contains 15 residues. Written as DNA, the CDR3 is TGTGCCAGCAGCCAAGGTTCCAGGGGAACGGATACGCAGTATTTT. Protein product: CASSQGSRGTDTQYF.

V usage is TRBV27 and J usage is TRBJ2-1, with 15 nucleotides matching TRBD2. The J segment lost 10 bases and the V segment lost 6 bases, leaving 13 bases of the junction unmatched. Germline V gene data show CDR1 as MNHEY and CDR2 as SMNVEV (reference sequence). The CDR3 extends over 17 amino acids. The CDR3 bases are TGTGCCAGCAGCTACTCCTGGACTAGCGGGGGGGCAGGGGAGCAGTTCTTC. It specifies CASSYSWTSGGAGEQFF.

The chain joins TRBV4-3 to TRBJ1-2, with 10 positions matching TRBD1. The V gene end was trimmed by 1 base and the J gene end by 8 bases; junction bases not matched to a gene: 10. Germline values: CDR1 LGHNA, CDR2 YSLEER. The CDR3 length is 16 residues. The CDR3 bases are TGCGCCAGCAGCCAAGTCACCGGGACAGGGGTGTTGGGCTACACCTTC. This codes for CASSQVTGTGVLGYTF.

This chain uses TRBV5-1 with TRBJ2-3; D is ambiguous. The CDR3 is 16 amino acids. Germline CDR1 reads SGHRS; CDR2 reads YFSETQ. Trimming shortened V by 0 bases and J by 0 bases, and 11 bases separated the two germline ends. For the CDR3, the DNA is TGCGCCAGCAGCTTGGAGGCCGACGTTAGCACAGATACGCAGTATTTT. It specifies CASSLEADVSTDTQYF. Complete variable domain (other parts from reference TRBV5-1 and TRBJ2-3): KAGVTQTPRYLIKTRGQQVTLSCSPISGHRSVSWYQQTPGQGLQFLFEYFSETQRNKGNFPGRFSGRQFSNSRSEMNVSTLELGDSALYLCASSLEADVSTDTQYFGPGTRLTVL.

This chain links TRBV19 with TRBJ1-4; 7 nucleotides match TRBD1. Germline V gene sequence: CDR1 LNHDA, CDR2 SQIVND (reference sequence). Trimming took 5 bases from V and 4 from J; bases not matched to a gene: 4. This CDR3 is 14 amino acids long. CDR3 sequence reads: CASSRDRDNEKLFF. The DNA of the CDR3 is TGTGCCAGTAGTCGCGACAGGGATAATGAAAAACTGTTTTTT.

V is TRBV7-9 and J is TRBJ1-4, with 7 nucleotides matching TRBD1. Trimming cost V 3 bases and J 2 bases; bases outside gene matches: 3. The CDR3 sequence is 15 residues long. In germline, CDR1 is SEHNR, CDR2 FQNEAQ (reference sequence). As DNA, the CDR3 is TGTGCCAGCAGCTTGATGGGACAGACTAATGAAAAACTGTTTTTT. It is translated as CASSLMGQTNEKLFF.

This chain connects TRBV30 to TRBJ2-3; D call uncertain. Germline values: CDR1 GTSNPN, CDR2 SVGIG (reference sequence). CDR3 size: 12 residues. V gave up 0 bases and J gave up 9 bases, with 10 bases separating them. CDR3 region: CAWSVSPETQYF. For the CDR3, the DNA is TGTGCCTGGAGTGTCTCCCCGGAGACGCAGTATTTT.

The V call is TRBV12-3 or TRBV12-4, the J call TRBJ2-7; 7 nucleotides agree with TRBD1. This CDR3 is 13 amino acids long. Trimming removed 4 bases from V and 1 base from J; junction bases left unmatched: 1. The CDR3 loop is CASSSGQSYEQYF. For the CDR3, the DNA is TGTGCCAGCAGTTCGGGACAGTCCTACGAGCAGTACTTC.

The gene calls are TRBV5-1 and TRBJ2-5; D is perhaps TRBD2 (5 bases). The V end lost 2 bases, the J end lost 1 base, and 12 bases lay between the germline ends. From germline, CDR1 is SGHRS and CDR2 YFSETQ. There are 15 residues in the CDR3. In DNA, the CDR3 is TGCGCCAGCAGCTTTAACGGGATCCTCCAAGAGACCCAGTACTTC. Its protein is CASSFNGILQETQYF.

This chain connects TRBV20-1 to TRBJ1-1; D might be TRBD1 (5 bases). CDR3 length: 18 residues. Germline CDR1 reads DFQATT; CDR2 reads SNEGSKA (reference sequence). Trimming removed 1 base from V and 0 bases from J, with 21 bases in between. CDR3 DNA: TGCAGTGCTAGAGGCCCTTATACCTTGACAGATATGAACACTGAAGCTTTCTTT. It translates to CSARGPYTLTDMNTEAFF.

The CDR3 region has the DNA TGCGCCAGCATGGGGGCAGGGACGCAGTATTTT. Translated: CASMGAGTQYF. This rearrangement joins TRBV5-1 to TRBJ2-3, with a possible D match to TRBD1 (6 bases). The CDR3 covers 11 residues. The V gene's germline CDR1 is SGHRS and CDR2 YFSETQ. The ends were cut back, 6 bases at V and 9 bases at J, with 11 bases in the middle.